The 18 T cell receptor beta chains below were found in one sample sequenced in a study of vaccination and CD4 T cells after COVID-19. The antigens these receptors bind are not known. Treatment noted: roughly 11-day PBMC culture with coronavirus spike peptide pools or control peptides (ViraFEST assay). With the Oncomine TCR Beta short-read assay, DNA from cultured CD4+ T cells was sequenced. A single record per CDR3 protein comes from TCRdb applying MiXCR to the PCR reads. The sample carries roughly 24,000 distinct CDR3 sequences, roughly 42% recorded once. The material sequenced was CD4+ T cells from blood, cultured in vitro. The receptors derive from a human donor who had recovered from COVID-19.

This rearrangement joins TRBV6-2 or TRBV6-3 to TRBJ2-1, with 11 bases that match TRBD2. The J segment lost 10 bases and the V segment lost 3 bases, leaving 14 bases of the junction unmatched. Germline CDR1 reads MNHEY; CDR2 reads SVGEGT. This CDR3 comprises 17 residues. For the CDR3, the DNA is TGTGCCAGCAGTTATTCCGCTCAAGGACTAGCGGGTGAGGAGCAGTTCTTC. Its translation is CASSYSAQGLAGEEQFF.

V usage is TRBV20-1 and J usage is TRBJ1-2; unclear D gene. V lost 0 bases, J lost 7 bases, and 12 bases lay in between. There are 13 residues in the CDR3. CDR1 and CDR2 (germline): DFQATT, SNEGSKA (reference sequence). CDR3 DNA: TGCAGTGCTAGAGATTCTAGGATAGGTGGCTACACCTTC. It yields the protein CSARDSRIGGYTF.

V usage is TRBV14 and J usage is TRBJ2-1, with D perhaps TRBD1 or TRBD2 (5 bases each). V was pared by 2 bases and J by 0 bases, with 14 bases between. Germline values: CDR1 SGHDN, CDR2 FVKESK. CDR3 length: 17 amino acids. The DNA of the CDR3 is TGTGCCAGCAGCCAACCCGATAGGGACGGCTCCTACAATGAGCAGTTCTTC. This codes for CASSQPDRDGSYNEQFF.

This clonotype was recorded a few times. The V and J genes are TRBV5-4 and TRBJ1-6; 12 bases fit TRBD1. Germline V gives CDR1 SGHNT, CDR2 YYREEE (reference sequence). The V segment lost 2 bases and the J segment 11 bases; nucleotides outside the gene matches: 8. The CDR3 runs 16 residues. CDR3 DNA sequence: TGTGCCAGCAGCTTAGGGGACAGGGGGCTTTCTGCACCCCTCCACTTT. Translated: CASSLGDRGLSAPLHF.

This chain links TRBV6-5 with TRBJ2-5; D is ambiguous. Trimming cost V 2 bases and J 0 bases, with 13 bases left between them. The CDR3 has 16 residues. Germline V gene data show CDR1 as MNHEY and CDR2 as SVGAGI. In nucleotides, the CDR3 is TGTGCCAGCAGTTACCAGAGGCAGAGGTACCAAGAGACCCAGTACTTC. Protein sequence: CASSYQRQRYQETQYF.

This clonotype was detected only a few times. This CDR3 reads CSVESLGQGGSYEQYF. For the CDR3, the DNA is TGCAGCGTTGAGTCCCTAGGACAGGGAGGATCCTACGAGCAGTACTTC. The J gene is TRBJ2-7, the V gene TRBV29-1, with 8 bases that match TRBD1. The CDR3 covers 16 residues. V dropped 3 bases and J dropped 1; count of bases not matched to a gene: 11. The germline gives CDR1 SQVTM, CDR2 ANQGSEA.

This clonotype has only a few counts. This sequence joins TRBV4-1 and TRBJ1-5, with a weak D call TRBD1 (5 bases). The V and J ends lost 0 bases and 3 bases respectively, with 15 bases between them. This CDR3 comprises 17 residues. Germline V gives CDR1 MGHRA, CDR2 YSYEKL. The CDR3 sequence is CASSQEATGTFNQPQHF. The DNA for the CDR3 is TGCGCCAGCAGCCAAGAAGCAACCGGGACTTTCAATCAGCCCCAGCATTTT.

V is TRBV19 and J is TRBJ1-1, with 7 nucleotides matching TRBD1. The ends lost 4 bases at V and 1 base at J; junction bases unmatched: 6. Germline CDR1 and CDR2: LNHDA and SQIVND (reference sequence). The CDR3 is 15 amino acids. The CDR3 is CASSTSDRANTEAFF. CDR3 bases: TGTGCCAGTAGTACGAGTGACAGGGCGAACACTGAAGCTTTCTTT. Combining the CDR3 with reference TRBV19 and TRBJ1-1 gives the whole variable domain DGGITQSPKYLFRKEGQNVTLSCEQNLNHDAMYWYRQDPGQGLRLIYYSQIVNDFQKGDIAEGYSVSREKKESFPLTVTSAQKNPTAFYLCASSTSDRANTEAFFGQGTRLTVV.

This sequence joins TRBV10-3 and TRBJ1-4; 9 positions agree with TRBD1. This CDR3 has 16 residues. Germline CDR1 is ENHRY and CDR2 is SYGVKD. J lost 8 bases, V lost 0 bases, and 7 bases had no gene match. CDR3 protein: CAISESQGQGTEKLFF. The CDR3 nucleotides read TGTGCCATCAGTGAGTCCCAGGGACAGGGTACGGAAAAACTGTTTTTT.

V gene TRBV20-1 combines with J gene TRBJ2-2; 7 bases fit TRBD1. This CDR3 has 12 amino acids. Per the germline V gene, CDR1 is DFQATT and CDR2 is SNEGSKA (reference sequence). V dropped 6 bases and J dropped 7; count of bases not matched to a gene: 5. The CDR3 region has the DNA TGCAGTGCAAGGGGGCCCTACGGGGAGCTGTTTTTT. This encodes CSARGPYGELFF.

The V and J genes are TRBV7-2 and TRBJ2-7; D is possibly TRBD2 (6 bases). The CDR3 has 15 residues. V lost 1 base and J lost 1, with 11 bases in between. CDR1 and CDR2 from the germline V gene are SGHTA and FQGNSA. The CDR3 DNA reads TGTGCCAGCAGCTTAGTCGAAGCGGGTTCCTACGAGCAGTACTTC. This codes for CASSLVEAGSYEQYF.

This clonotype was seen only a few times. The chain links TRBV7-9 to TRBJ1-2, with TRBD1 as a possible D gene (6 bases). V shed 1 base and J shed 4 bases, with 7 bases lying between them. Germline assignment: CDR1 SEHNR and CDR2 FQNEAQ (reference sequence). This CDR3 has 13 residues. This chain's CDR3 is CASSLEGGYGYTF. The DNA for the CDR3 is TGTGCCAGCAGCTTAGAAGGGGGCTATGGCTACACCTTC.

This clonotype was seen only a few times. The chain recombines TRBV27 with TRBJ1-2; maybe TRBD1 (5 bases). This CDR3 region has 16 residues. Trimming shortened V by 3 bases and J by 0 bases, and 14 bases separated the two germline ends. CDR1 MNHEY and CDR2 SMNVEV come from the germline V gene (reference sequence). CDR3 region: CASSFSPGRTNYGYTF. DNA for the CDR3: TGTGCCAGCAGTTTTTCTCCGGGACGTACTAACTATGGCTACACCTTC.

This clonotype was picked up a small number of times. The chain uses TRBV27 and TRBJ1-1; 7 nucleotides match TRBD1. The CDR3 is made up of 15 amino acids. V lost 6 bases, J lost 4 bases, and 11 bases stayed unmatched. CDR1 is MNHEY and CDR2 is SMNVEV in the germline V gene (reference sequence). CDR3 DNA sequence: TGTGCCAGCAGAAAGGGGGCTGTAACAGGCACTGAAGCTTTCTTT. This encodes CASRKGAVTGTEAFF.

This clonotype was seen more than once but under ten times. The genes are TRBV28 and TRBJ1-1; D is uncertain. There are 13 residues in the CDR3. Germline CDR1 is MDHEN and CDR2 is SYDVKM. The V end lost 5 bases, the J end lost 1 base, and 8 bases lay between the germline ends. Here the CDR3 DNA reads TGTGCCAGCAGTGTACACGGGAACACTGAAGCTTTCTTT. Translated: CASSVHGNTEAFF.

This chain uses TRBV28 with TRBJ2-4, with D tentatively TRBD2 (6 bases). The CDR3 runs to 13 residues. CDR1 is MDHEN and CDR2 is SYDVKM in the germline V gene. The V end lost 5 bases, the J end lost 4 bases, and 9 bases lay between the germline ends. CDR3: CASSLGGKNIQYF. CDR3 DNA sequence: TGTGCCAGCAGTCTCGGGGGTAAAAACATTCAGTACTTC.

This clonotype was found a few times. The genes are TRBV7-8 and TRBJ1-5; D gene uncertain. Per the germline V gene, CDR1 is SGHVS and CDR2 is FQNEAQ. The V end was cut by 2 bases, the J end by 7 bases, with 9 bases between. The length of the CDR3 is 13 residues. Here the CDR3 reads CASSLRTKQPQHF. CDR3 coding DNA: TGTGCCAGCAGCTTAAGGACTAAGCAGCCCCAGCATTTT.

This chain links TRBV20-1 with TRBJ2-1; D might be TRBD1 or TRBD2, each matching 5 bases. The CDR3 has 11 amino acids. Germline-derived CDR1 and CDR2 are DFQATT and SNEGSKA (reference sequence). The CDR3 is CGGSSYNEQFF. CDR3 nucleotides: TGCGGGGGAAGCTCCTACAATGAGCAGTTCTTC.